Listed below are T cell receptor beta chains from one sample, sequenced in a study of T-cell reconstitution after alpha-beta-depleted transplantation in children. From the PCR reads, TCRdb called clonotypes with MiXCR, one entry per CDR3 protein. Here the sample spans just under 350,000 distinct CDR3 sequences, 16% being singletons. The sequenced sample was PBMCs, mostly from graft donor cells, obtained 360 days after TCRalphabeta/CD19-depleted stem cell transplant. Every receptor here comes from a male patient between 2 and 10 years old who had a stem cell transplant for acute lymphoblastic leukemia, so the T cells may come from the graft donor. CDR3s include the opening cysteine and the closing phenylalanine or tryptophan. The D gene is left open where the match is weak.

NA	TRBV25-1	TRBJ2-3	CASSESEQGFPDTQYF
TRBD1	TRBV5-1	TRBJ1-4	CASSLRGLQGGLEKLFF
TRBD2	TRBV7-9	TRBJ2-1	CASSLLAGVTNEQFF
TRBD2	TRBV27	TRBJ2-1	CASSHTSDEQFF
TRBD2	TRBV5-1	TRBJ2-1	CASSGFGGRANEQFF
NA	TRBV6-1	TRBJ1-1	CASSQQGMNTEAFF
NA	TRBV10-1	TRBJ1-5	CASSEEGYQPQHF
NA	TRBV27	TRBJ2-5	CASSPRQGGETQYF
TRBD2	TRBV5-4	TRBJ2-3	CASSVTSGSGEDTQYF
NA	TRBV10-3	TRBJ2-3	CAISVISGTSTDTQYF
NA	TRBV20-1	TRBJ1-4	CSAAAATNEKLFF
TRBD1	TRBV11-1	TRBJ1-1	CASSLGQGARRTEAFF
NA	TRBV5-5	TRBJ2-7	CASSLEGPSAYEQYF
TRBD2	TRBV6-1	TRBJ2-5	CAARTSGRKETQYF
TRBD1	TRBV4-3	TRBJ2-7	CASSQLTGTGGFEQYF
NA	TRBV24-1	TRBJ2-2	CATSATDTGELFF
NA	TRBV7-2	TRBJ1-5	CASSLQLGSNQPQHF
TRBD1	TRBV6-5	TRBJ2-7	CASSYSDGQGASYEQYF
NA	TRBV19	TRBJ1-5	CASSIGGEPQHF
NA	TRBV20-1	TRBJ2-1	CSAESGIGYNEQFF
NA	TRBV4-3	TRBJ2-7	CASSQDFGYEQYF
TRBD1	TRBV15	TRBJ1-1	CATSRDRTRALF
NA	TRBV7-9	TRBJ2-1	CASTRGLPSYNEQFF
NA	TRBV6-5	TRBJ1-1	CASTKDTEAFF
NA	TRBV12-3/TRBV12-4	TRBJ1-6	CASSLKRGNSPLHF
TRBD2	TRBV20-1	TRBJ2-5	CSASGLAGFQETQYF
NA	TRBV12-3/TRBV12-4	TRBJ1-6	CASTLVGVNSPLHF
TRBD1	TRBV29-1	TRBJ2-1	CSQNKQGAYNEQFF
NA	TRBV5-1	TRBJ2-7	CASSLEGSRISPYEQYF
NA	TRBV12-3/TRBV12-4	TRBJ1-5	CASSGPYRAGNQPQHF
TRBD1	TRBV2	TRBJ1-1	CASKGQGNTEAFF
NA	TRBV29-1	TRBJ2-1	CSVVQGYNEQFF
TRBD2	TRBV5-1	TRBJ2-3	CASSYGGTLLAGDFPTQYF
NA	TRBV12-3/TRBV12-4	TRBJ2-7	CASSFELSLPYEQYF
NA	TRBV20-1	TRBJ1-1	CSATQAPGEAFF
NA	TRBV5-1	TRBJ2-2	CASSVQGWELFF
NA	TRBV5-1	TRBJ1-1	CASSLREGLEAFF
NA	TRBV4-3	TRBJ2-1	CASSQEWAGTEYEQFF
NA	TRBV28	TRBJ2-1	CASSAYDEQFF
NA	TRBV3-1	TRBJ1-3	CASSQVLGAPGNTIYF
NA	TRBV30	TRBJ2-2	CAWSVLVGTGELFF
NA	TRBV19	TRBJ2-2	CASSIAGTPNTGELFF